Listed below are T cell receptor beta chains from one sample, sequenced in a study of CD8 T cells in ankylosing spondylitis. TCRdb passed the 5' RACE reads through MiXCR, listing each CDR3 protein once. The sample records hundreds of thousands of distinct CDR3 sequences, 8% to 9.5% being singletons. The sequencing sample was made of blood, either unsorted or a sorted T cell fraction (not recorded which). Every receptor here comes from a male donor with ankylosing spondylitis or in good health (not recorded which). Each CDR3 is given with its conserved first and last residue. A D gene is named only where the DNA matches it firmly. Clone sizes are given selectively: once, few, many, or a class where the clone is expanded.

CDR3 | DNA | D | size | length | J | V
CASSSVGAGGSEAFF | TGCGCCAGCAGCTCCGTCGGGGCAGGGGGTTCTGAAGCTTTCTTT | TRBD1 | many | 15 | TRBJ1-1 | TRBV5-1
CASSQDPAGGPLNEQFF | TGCGCCAGCAGCCAAGATCCAGCGGGGGGCCCGCTCAATGAGCAGTTCTTC | TRBD2 | . | 17 | TRBJ2-1 | TRBV4-3
CASSDHVNEKLFF | TGTGCCAGCAGTGATCATGTGAATGAAAAACTGTTTTTT | . | . | 13 | TRBJ1-4 | TRBV2
CASASWEGDGYTF | TGTGCCAGCGCCTCCTGGGAAGGCGATGGCTACACCTTC | . | . | 13 | TRBJ1-2 | TRBV12-3/TRBV12-4
CASSQGGVDSPLHF | TGCGCCAGCAGCCAAGGGGGGGTGGATTCACCCCTCCACTTT | . | . | 14 | TRBJ1-6 | TRBV4-3
CASSLDAGGRTQYF | TGTGCCAGCAGCTTAGATGCGGGGGGGAGGACCCAGTACTTC | TRBD2 | few | 14 | TRBJ2-5 | TRBV7-2
CASSQGVAGVFEQYF | TGTGCCAGCAGCCAAGGGGTAGCGGGAGTCTTTGAGCAGTACTTC | TRBD2 | many | 15 | TRBJ2-7 | TRBV3-1
CASSSGLAGRDEQFF | TGCGCCAGCAGCTCGGGACTAGCGGGGAGGGATGAGCAGTTCTTC | TRBD2 | many | 15 | TRBJ2-1 | TRBV5-1
CASSGGQGVYNEQFF | TGTGCCAGCTCAGGTGGACAGGGTGTCTACAATGAGCAGTTCTTC | TRBD1 | few | 15 | TRBJ2-1 | TRBV18
CSAGNQRRSSYNEQFF | TGCAGTGCTGGGAATCAGCGGAGAAGCTCCTACAATGAGCAGTTCTTC | . | . | 16 | TRBJ2-1 | TRBV20-1
CASSTVGEQFF | TGTGCCAGCAGCACCGTGGGGGAGCAGTTCTTC | . | many | 11 | TRBJ2-1 | TRBV12-3/TRBV12-4
CSARAGGRATGELFF | TGCAGTGCTAGAGCGGGCGGGAGGGCCACGGGGGAGCTGTTTTTT | TRBD2 | many | 15 | TRBJ2-2 | TRBV20-1
CASSDSGGGYNEQFF | TGTGCCAGCAGTGACTCAGGGGGAGGGTACAATGAGCAGTTCTTC | . | . | 15 | TRBJ2-1 | TRBV6-4
CATLLAGAYEQYF | TGTGCCACCCTACTAGCGGGAGCCTACGAGCAGTACTTC | TRBD2 | many | 13 | TRBJ2-7 | TRBV10-3
CASSPPGVGNTIYF | TGTGCCAGCAGTCCCCCGGGAGTTGGAAACACCATATATTTT | . | . | 14 | TRBJ1-3 | TRBV12-3/TRBV12-4
CASRKGGRWDQPQHF | TGTGCCAGTAGAAAGGGCGGCAGGTGGGATCAGCCCCAGCATTTT | . | . | 15 | TRBJ1-5 | TRBV19
CASSPGGTLYYEQYF | TGTGCCAGCAGCCCCGGCGGGACACTCTACTACGAGCAGTACTTC | . | . | 15 | TRBJ2-7 | TRBV7-2
CASSPGGSDTQYF | TGTGCCAGCAGCCCCGGGGGAAGTGATACGCAGTATTTT | . | many | 13 | TRBJ2-3 | TRBV7-6
CASKTGGLVGETQYF | TGTGCCAGCAAGACCGGGGGGTTGGTGGGTGAGACCCAGTACTTC | TRBD2 | many | 15 | TRBJ2-5 | TRBV6-1
CASSLDRGRSSGYTF | TGTGCCAGCAGCTTAGACAGGGGTCGATCGAGTGGCTACACCTTC | TRBD1 | many | 15 | TRBJ1-2 | TRBV7-2
CASSLQGLRQPQHF | TGTGCCAGCAGTCTACAGGGATTGCGGCAGCCCCAGCATTTT | . | . | 14 | TRBJ1-5 | TRBV12-3/TRBV12-4
CASSQLQGARGNTIYF | TGTGCCAGCAGCCAACTACAGGGGGCGCGGGGAAACACCATATATTTT | TRBD1 | many | 16 | TRBJ1-3 | TRBV4-2
CSVSLGPGQPQHF | TGCAGCGTTTCTTTAGGCCCCGGCCAGCCCCAGCATTTT | . | many | 13 | TRBJ1-5 | TRBV29-1
CASSQETSNSPLHF | TGTGCCAGCAGCCAAGAAACAAGTAATTCACCCCTCCACTTT | . | many | 14 | TRBJ1-6 | TRBV14
CSARDFRTGTTLETQYF | TGCAGTGCTAGAGACTTCCGGACAGGGACGACCTTGGAGACCCAGTACTTC | TRBD1 | many | 17 | TRBJ2-5 | TRBV20-1
CSVQAGSHQPQHF | TGCAGCGTTCAGGCAGGGAGTCACCAGCCCCAGCATTTT | . | many | 13 | TRBJ1-5 | TRBV29-1
CASSTAGTNLGYGYTF | TGTGCCAGTAGTACCGCGGGGACAAACCTTGGCTATGGCTACACCTTC | . | many | 16 | TRBJ1-2 | TRBV19
CSVGEQGAGELFF | TGCAGCGTGGGGGAACAGGGTGCCGGGGAGCTGTTTTTT | . | many | 13 | TRBJ2-2 | TRBV29-1
CASSPPLAAANYGYTF | TGTGCCAGCAGCCCCCCGCTGGCGGCAGCTAACTATGGCTACACCTTC | . | few | 16 | TRBJ1-2 | TRBV7-8
CAWKFTKFHEQYF | TGTGCCTGGAAGTTCACGAAGTTTCACGAGCAGTACTTC | . | many | 13 | TRBJ2-7 | TRBV30
CASSLAVGEKRLHF | TGTGCCAGCAGCTTAGCCGTAGGAGAAAAGCGACTCCACTTT | . | many | 14 | TRBJ1-6 | TRBV7-2
CASSLSRQLNTGELFF | TGTGCCAGCAGTTTATCGCGCCAGCTGAACACCGGGGAGCTGTTTTTT | . | many | 16 | TRBJ2-2 | TRBV27
CASSLDRNGYTF | TGTGCCAGCAGCTTGGACAGGAATGGCTACACCTTC | TRBD1 | many | 12 | TRBJ1-2 | TRBV7-9
CSVDGGSNTEAFF | TGCAGCGTTGATGGGGGCTCGAACACTGAAGCTTTCTTT | . | many | 13 | TRBJ1-1 | TRBV29-1
CASSSRGATNEKLFF | TGTGCCAGCAGCTCCCGGGGGGCAACTAATGAAAAACTGTTTTTT | . | many | 15 | TRBJ1-4 | TRBV7-9
CASSSTSGGRDTDTQYF | TGCGCCAGCAGCTCAACTAGCGGGGGGCGCGACACAGATACGCAGTATTTT | TRBD2 | many | 17 | TRBJ2-3 | TRBV5-1
CASSLEGDGVSFGELFF | TGCGCCAGCAGCTTGGAGGGGGACGGAGTTTCGTTCGGGGAGCTGTTTTTT | . | many | 17 | TRBJ2-2 | TRBV5-1
CASSPTATNTGELFF | TGTGCCAGCTCACCAACAGCTACGAACACCGGGGAGCTGTTTTTT | . | many | 15 | TRBJ2-2 | TRBV18
CSARDGQRSYEQYF | TGCAGTGCTAGAGACGGACAGCGGAGCTACGAGCAGTACTTC | . | few | 14 | TRBJ2-7 | TRBV20-1
CAISGEIEGQPQHF | TGTGCCATCAGTGGAGAAATCGAGGGCCAGCCCCAGCATTTT | . | many | 14 | TRBJ1-5 | TRBV10-3
CSAAGTGNHEQYF | TGCAGTGCCGCCGGGACAGGGAACCACGAGCAGTACTTC | TRBD1 | many | 13 | TRBJ2-7 | TRBV20-1
CASSLEASRDTQYF | TGCGCCAGCAGCTTGGAAGCTAGCAGAGATACGCAGTATTTT | . | . | 14 | TRBJ2-3 | TRBV5-1
CASSPQESSYEQYF | TGTGCCAGCAGCCCACAGGAGAGCTCCTACGAGCAGTACTTC | . | many | 14 | TRBJ2-7 | TRBV7-2
CASSKWTSYYEQYF | TGCGCCAGCAGCAAATGGACTAGCTACTACGAGCAGTACTTC | TRBD2 | many | 14 | TRBJ2-7 | TRBV5-1
CASRHDGPSPLHF | TGTGCCAGCAGACATGACGGCCCTTCACCCCTCCACTTT | . | many | 13 | TRBJ1-6 | TRBV7-2
CASSSYRGGYEQYF | TGTGCCAGCAGCTCCTACAGGGGCGGGTACGAGCAGTACTTC | TRBD1 | few | 14 | TRBJ2-7 | TRBV7-2
CAYDAGNTEAFF | TGTGCTTACGACGCAGGGAACACTGAAGCTTTCTTT | . | many | 12 | TRBJ1-1 | TRBV30
CASSLSLLAGALQYEQYF | TGCGCCAGCAGCTTGTCTCTTCTAGCGGGAGCCCTACAATACGAGCAGTACTTC | TRBD2 | many | 18 | TRBJ2-7 | TRBV5-1